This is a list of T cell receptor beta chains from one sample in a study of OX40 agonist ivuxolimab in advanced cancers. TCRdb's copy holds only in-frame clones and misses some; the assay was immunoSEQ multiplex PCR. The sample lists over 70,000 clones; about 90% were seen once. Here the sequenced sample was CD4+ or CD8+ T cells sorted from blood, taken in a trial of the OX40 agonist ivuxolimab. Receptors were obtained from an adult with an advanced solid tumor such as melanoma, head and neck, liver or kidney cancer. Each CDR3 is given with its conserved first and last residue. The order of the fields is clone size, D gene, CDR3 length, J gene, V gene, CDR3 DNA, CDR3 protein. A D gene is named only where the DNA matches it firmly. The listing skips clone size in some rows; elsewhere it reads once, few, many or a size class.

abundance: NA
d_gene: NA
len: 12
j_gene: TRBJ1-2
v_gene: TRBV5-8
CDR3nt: TGTGCCAGCAGGGGGGTTGGATCTGGCTACACCTTC
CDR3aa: CASRGVGSGYTF

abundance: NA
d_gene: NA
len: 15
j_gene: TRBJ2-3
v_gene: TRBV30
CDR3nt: TGTGCCTGTGGCCCCCACGGGATTGGGACAGATACGCAGTATTTT
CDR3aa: CACGPHGIGTDTQYF

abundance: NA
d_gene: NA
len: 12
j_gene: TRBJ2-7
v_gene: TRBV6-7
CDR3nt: TGTGCCAGCAGTTACTTAGGGGACGAGCAGTACTTC
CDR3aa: CASSYLGDEQYF

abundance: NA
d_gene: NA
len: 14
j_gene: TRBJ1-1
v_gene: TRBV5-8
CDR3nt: TGTGCCAGCAGCTTGGACTCAGGGCGGACTGAAGCTTTCTTT
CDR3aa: CASSLDSGRTEAFF

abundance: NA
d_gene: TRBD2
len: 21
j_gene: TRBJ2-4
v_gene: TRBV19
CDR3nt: TGTGCCAGTAGTACCCCGTGGGGGGGTGCGACCAATTCTTTAGCCCGAAACATTCAGTACTTC
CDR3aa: CASSTPWGGATNSLARNIQYF

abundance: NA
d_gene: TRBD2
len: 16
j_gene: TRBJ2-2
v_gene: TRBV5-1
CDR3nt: TGCGCCAGCAGCCGATCTAGCGGGAGGAACACCGGGGAGCTGTTTTTT
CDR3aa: CASSRSSGRNTGELFF

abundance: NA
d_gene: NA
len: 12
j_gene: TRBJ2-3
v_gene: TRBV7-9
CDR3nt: TGTGCCAGCAGCTCGGGAATAGATACGCAGTATTTT
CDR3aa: CASSSGIDTQYF

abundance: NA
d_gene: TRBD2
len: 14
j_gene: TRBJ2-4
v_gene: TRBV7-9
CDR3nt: TGTGCCAGCAGTCTAGCGGGAGGCCCAAACATTCAGTACTTC
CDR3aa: CASSLAGGPNIQYF

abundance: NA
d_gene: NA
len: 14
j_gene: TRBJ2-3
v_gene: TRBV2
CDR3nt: TGTGCCAGCAGTGAAAGGGGTTGGGCAGATACGCAGTATTTT
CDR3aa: CASSERGWADTQYF

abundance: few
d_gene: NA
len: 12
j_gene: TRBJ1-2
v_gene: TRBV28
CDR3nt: TGTGCCAGCAGTTTGCCAGGACATGGCTACACCTTC
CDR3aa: CASSLPGHGYTF

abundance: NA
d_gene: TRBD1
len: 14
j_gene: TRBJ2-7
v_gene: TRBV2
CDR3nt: TGTGCCAGCAGTGCGGGACAGGCCTCCTACGAGCAGTACTTC
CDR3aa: CASSAGQASYEQYF

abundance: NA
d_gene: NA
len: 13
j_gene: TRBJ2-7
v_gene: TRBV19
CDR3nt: TGTGCCAGTAGTCCCCAGGCGACCTACGAGCAGTACTTC
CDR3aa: CASSPQATYEQYF

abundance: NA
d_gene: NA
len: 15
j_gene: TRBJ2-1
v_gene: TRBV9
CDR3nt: TGTGCCAGCAGCCGAAGCCCGAACAACCCGGGTGAGCAGTTCTTC
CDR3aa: CASSRSPNNPGEQFF

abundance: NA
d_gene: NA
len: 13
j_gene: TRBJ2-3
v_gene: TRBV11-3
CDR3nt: TGTGCCAGCAGCCCGGACGGCACAGATACGCAGTATTTT
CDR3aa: CASSPDGTDTQYF

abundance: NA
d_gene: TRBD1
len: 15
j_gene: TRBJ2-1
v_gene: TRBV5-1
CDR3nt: TGCGCCAGCAGAAAACAAAGGGGGCCAAACAATGAGCAGTTCTTC
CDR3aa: CASRKQRGPNNEQFF

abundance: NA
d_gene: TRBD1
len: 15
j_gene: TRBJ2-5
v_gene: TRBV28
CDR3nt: TGTGCCAGCAGTTTACCCGGACAGGGGAGGAATACCCAGTACTTC
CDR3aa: CASSLPGQGRNTQYF

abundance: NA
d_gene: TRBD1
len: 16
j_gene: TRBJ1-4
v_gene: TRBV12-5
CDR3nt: TGTGCTAGTGGGGAGGGACAGGGATTTCCTAATGAAAAACTGTTTTTT
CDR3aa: CASGEGQGFPNEKLFF

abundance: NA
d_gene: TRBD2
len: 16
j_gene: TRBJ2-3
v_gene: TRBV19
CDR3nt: TGTGCCAGTACCAACCCTGCGGGAGGGACCCCAGATACGCAGTATTTT
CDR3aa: CASTNPAGGTPDTQYF

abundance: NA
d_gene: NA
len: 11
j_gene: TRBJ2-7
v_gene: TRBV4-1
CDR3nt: TGCGCCAGCAGCCAAGACCACGAGCAGTACTTC
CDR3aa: CASSQDHEQYF

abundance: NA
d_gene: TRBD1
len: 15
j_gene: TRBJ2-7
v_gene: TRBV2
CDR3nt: TGTGCCAGCAGTGTCACAGGGGGCAAGTATTACGAGCAGTACTTC
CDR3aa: CASSVTGGKYYEQYF

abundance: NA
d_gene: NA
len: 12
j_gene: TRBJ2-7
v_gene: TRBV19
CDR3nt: TGTGCCACCCGGGGCGGTTTCTACGAGCAGTACTTC
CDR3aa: CATRGGFYEQYF

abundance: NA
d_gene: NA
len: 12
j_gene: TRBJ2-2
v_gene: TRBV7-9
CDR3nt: TGTGCCAGCAGCTTCAGTCTCGGGGAGCTGTTTTTT
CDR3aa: CASSFSLGELFF

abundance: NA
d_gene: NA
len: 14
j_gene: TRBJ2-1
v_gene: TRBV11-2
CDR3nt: TGTGCCAGCAGCTTAGAGGGGGACACAGGAGGGCAGTTCTTC
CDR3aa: CASSLEGDTGGQFF

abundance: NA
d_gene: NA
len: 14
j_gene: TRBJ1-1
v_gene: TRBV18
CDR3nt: TGTGCCAGCTCACCAGGTTGGCAGAACACTGAAGCTTTCTTT
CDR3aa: CASSPGWQNTEAFF

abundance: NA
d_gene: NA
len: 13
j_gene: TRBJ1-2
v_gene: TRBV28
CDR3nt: TGTGCCAGCGGTAGGACAGCCCTCTATGGCTACACCTTC
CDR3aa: CASGRTALYGYTF

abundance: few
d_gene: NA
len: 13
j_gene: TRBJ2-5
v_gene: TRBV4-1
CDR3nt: TGCGCCAGCAGCCAATTGACGGTAGAGACCCAGTACTTC
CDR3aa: CASSQLTVETQYF

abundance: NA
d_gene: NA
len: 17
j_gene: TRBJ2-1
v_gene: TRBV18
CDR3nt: TGTGCCAGCTCACGCACCCTTACTAGGAAGTCCTACAATGAGCAGTTCTTC
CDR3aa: CASSRTLTRKSYNEQFF

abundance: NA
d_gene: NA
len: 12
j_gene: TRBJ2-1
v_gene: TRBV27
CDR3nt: TGTGCCAGTCAAGACAGGTACAATGAGCAGTTCTTC
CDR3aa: CASQDRYNEQFF

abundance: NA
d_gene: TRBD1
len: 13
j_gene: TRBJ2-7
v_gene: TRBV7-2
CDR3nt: TGTGCCAGCAGCTTTACAGGGGTCTACGAGCAGTACTTC
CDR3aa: CASSFTGVYEQYF

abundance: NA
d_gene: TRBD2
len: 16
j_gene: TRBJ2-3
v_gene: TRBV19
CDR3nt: TGTGCCAGTAGTACCAGAAGGACTAGCCCTACCGATACGCAGTATTTT
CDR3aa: CASSTRRTSPTDTQYF

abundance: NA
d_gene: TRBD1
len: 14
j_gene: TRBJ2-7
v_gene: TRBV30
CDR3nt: TGTGCCTGGAGTCAAGGGACAGGAAACTACGAGCAGTACTTC
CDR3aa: CAWSQGTGNYEQYF

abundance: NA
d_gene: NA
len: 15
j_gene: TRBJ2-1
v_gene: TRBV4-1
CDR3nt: TGCGCCAGCAGCCAAGTTCGTGGGTCCTACAATGAGCAGTTCTTC
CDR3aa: CASSQVRGSYNEQFF

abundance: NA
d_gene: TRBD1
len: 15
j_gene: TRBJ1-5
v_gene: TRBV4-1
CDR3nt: TGCGCCAGCAGCCACCAGGACAGGGGGAATCAGCCCCAGCATTTT
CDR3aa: CASSHQDRGNQPQHF

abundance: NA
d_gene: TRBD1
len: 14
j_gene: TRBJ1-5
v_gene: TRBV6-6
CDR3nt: TGTGCCAGCAGGACAGGGAGTAGCAATCAGCCCCAGCATTTT
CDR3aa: CASRTGSSNQPQHF

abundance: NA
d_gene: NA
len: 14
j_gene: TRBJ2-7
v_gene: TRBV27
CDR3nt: TGTGCCAGCAGTCCCGTGACAGGCTCCTACGAGCAGTACTTC
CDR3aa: CASSPVTGSYEQYF

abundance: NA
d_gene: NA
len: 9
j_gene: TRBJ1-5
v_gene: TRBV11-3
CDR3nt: TGTGCCAGCAGCTTACCCCAGCATTTT
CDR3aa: CASSLPQHF

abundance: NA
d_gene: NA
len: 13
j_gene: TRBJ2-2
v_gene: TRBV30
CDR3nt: TGTGCCTGGAAAGGAAGGGGCACCGGGGAGCTGTTTTTT
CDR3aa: CAWKGRGTGELFF

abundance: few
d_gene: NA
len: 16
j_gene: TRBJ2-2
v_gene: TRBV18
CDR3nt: TGTGCCAGCTCACCTCCGTCCGGGGTGGGCACCGGGGAGCTGTTTTTT
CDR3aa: CASSPPSGVGTGELFF

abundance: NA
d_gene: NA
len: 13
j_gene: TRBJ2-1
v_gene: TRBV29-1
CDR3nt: TGCAGCGTTACAGCGAGCTCCTACAATGAGCAGTTCTTC
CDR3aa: CSVTASSYNEQFF

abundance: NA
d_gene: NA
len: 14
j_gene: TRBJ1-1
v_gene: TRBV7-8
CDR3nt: TGTGCCAGCAGCTCAAGACGGCTGAACACTGAAGCTTTCTTT
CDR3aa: CASSSRRLNTEAFF

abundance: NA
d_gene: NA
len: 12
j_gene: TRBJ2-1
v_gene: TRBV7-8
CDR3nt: TGTGCCAGCAGGGACAGCAATAATGAGCAGTTCTTC
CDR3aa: CASRDSNNEQFF

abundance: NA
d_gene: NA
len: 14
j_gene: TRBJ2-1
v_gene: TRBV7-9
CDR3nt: TGTGCCAGCAGCCATAAACTAGAATACAATGAGCAGTTCTTC
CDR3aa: CASSHKLEYNEQFF

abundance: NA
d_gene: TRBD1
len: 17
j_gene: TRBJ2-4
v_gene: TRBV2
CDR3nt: TGTGCCAGCAGAGAGGGACAGCCGGTCGGGACCAAAAACATTCAGTACTTC
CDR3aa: CASREGQPVGTKNIQYF

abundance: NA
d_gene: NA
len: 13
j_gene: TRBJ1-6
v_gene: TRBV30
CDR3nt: TGTGCCTCCACTACAGGCTATAATTCACCCCTCCACTTT
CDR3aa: CASTTGYNSPLHF

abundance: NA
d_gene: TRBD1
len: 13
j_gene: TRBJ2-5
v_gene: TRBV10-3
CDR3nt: TGTGCCACCCGGGACAGGGTTGGAGAGACCCAGTACTTC
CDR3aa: CATRDRVGETQYF

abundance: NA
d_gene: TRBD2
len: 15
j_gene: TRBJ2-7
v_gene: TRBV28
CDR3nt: TGTGCCAGCAGCCCCCGAGCGGGAGCCACCCGCGAGCAGTACTTC
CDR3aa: CASSPRAGATREQYF